These 27 T cell receptor beta chains share one sample of origin, sequenced in a study of T cell changes during pregnancy in multiple sclerosis. Only in-frame clones appear in the TCRdb table, and some are missing; sequencing was by immunoSEQ multiplex PCR. The table has about 88,000 clones, around 90% seen once. The material sequenced was peripheral blood, taken in the first trimester of pregnancy. Receptors originate from a female donor with multiple sclerosis, enrolled in a pregnancy study.

V is TRBV7-9 and J is TRBJ2-3, with D possibly being TRBD2 (6 bases). The germline V gene has CDR1 SEHNR and CDR2 FQNEAQ (reference sequence). The CDR3 contains 14 residues. The V end was cut by 3 bases, the J end by 6 bases, with 13 bases between. The CDR3 loop reads CASSLQGGGDTQYF. The CDR3 DNA reads TGTGCCAGCAGCTTGCAGGGCGGAGGGGATACGCAGTATTTT.

J is TRBJ1-1 and V is TRBV5-6; a possible D gene is TRBD1 (6 bases). V lost 2 bases and J 6 bases, leaving 8 bases between the germline ends. This CDR3 is built from 12 residues. Germline V gene lookup returns CDR1 SGHDT and CDR2 YYEEEE. The CDR3 bases are TGTGCCAGCAGCTTACAGGGCCCTGAAGCTTTCTTT. It specifies CASSLQGPEAFF. Based on the CDR3 plus reference TRBV5-6 and TRBJ1-1, the full variable domain is DAGVTQSPTHLIKTRGQQVTLRCSPKSGHDTVSWYQQALGQGPQFIFQYYEEEERQRGNFPDRFSGHQFPNYSSELNVNALLLGDSALYLCASSLQGPEAFFGQGTRLTVV.

This chain links TRBV27 with TRBJ2-2; TRBD2 matches 7 bases. CDR1 and CDR2 (germline): MNHEY, SMNVEV (reference sequence). The CDR3 has 15 residues. V was clipped by 2 bases and J by 6 bases; unmatched bases: 6. This CDR3 is CASSLRREPSGELFF. CDR3 nucleotides: TGTGCCAGCAGTTTACGGCGGGAGCCCTCCGGGGAGCTGTTTTTT.

The chain recombines TRBV5-6 with TRBJ2-1; 13 bases align to TRBD2. There are 15 residues in the CDR3. Germline assignment: CDR1 SGHDT and CDR2 YYEEEE. V was clipped by 4 bases and J by 9 bases; unmatched bases: 7. CDR3 protein: CASSTGLAGEGEQFF. The CDR3 nucleotides are TGTGCCAGCAGCACCGGACTAGCGGGAGAGGGTGAGCAGTTCTTC.

The genes are TRBV28 and TRBJ1-5; TRBD1 aligns across 10 bases. With V trimmed by 5 bases and J by 7 bases, 11 bases remained unmatched. In germline, CDR1 is MDHEN, CDR2 SYDVKM. The CDR3 sequence is 16 residues long. Here the CDR3 DNA reads TGTGCCAGCAGTACCCGACGACAGGGGGCAGGACAGCCCCAGCATTTT. This encodes CASSTRRQGAGQPQHF.

The gene calls are TRBV7-9 and TRBJ2-1; D perhaps matches TRBD2 (6 bases). The germline V and J ends were trimmed by 3 bases and 3 bases, with 18 bases remaining between them. The CDR3 spans 17 residues. Germline V gives CDR1 SEHNR, CDR2 FQNEAQ (reference sequence). The CDR3 sequence: CASSLSLRRESYNEQFF. The CDR3 nucleotides are TGTGCCAGCAGCTTGTCCCTAAGACGGGAGAGCTACAATGAGCAGTTCTTC.

V usage is TRBV4-1 and J usage is TRBJ2-7; 8 bases are a match to TRBD1. Germline V gene sequence: CDR1 MGHRA, CDR2 YSYEKL. This CDR3 spans 14 amino acids. The ends lost 1 base at V and 4 bases at J; junction bases unmatched: 3. The CDR3 DNA reads as TGCGCCAGCAGCCAAGCAGGGGGCTTATACGAGCAGTACTTC. Its translation: CASSQAGGLYEQYF.

The rearrangement links TRBV6-5 to TRBJ2-3; TRBD2 aligns across 13 bases. Germline V lookup: CDR1 MNHEY, CDR2 SVGAGI. Trimming took 6 bases from V and 3 from J; bases not matched to a gene: 3. The CDR3 is 15 amino acids. CDR3 nucleotides: TGTGCCAGCAGACAACTAGCGGGAGGGACAGATACGCAGTATTTT. Amino acid sequence: CASRQLAGGTDTQYF.

The chain has TRBV11-1 and TRBJ1-2, with TRBD1 identical over 9 bases. From germline, CDR1 is SGHAT and CDR2 FQDESV (reference sequence). The CDR3 covers 13 residues. The trim removed 5 bases at V and 4 bases at J, leaving 2 bases unmatched. The CDR3 spells CASSPDRGYGYTF. In DNA form, the CDR3 reads TGTGCCAGCAGCCCGGACAGGGGCTATGGCTACACCTTC.

The CDR3 DNA reads TGTGCCAGCAGCTTAACAGGGGTGAGCTACGAGCAGTACTTC. Its translation: CASSLTGVSYEQYF. The chain couples TRBV7-3 to TRBJ2-7; D perhaps matches TRBD1 (5 bases). Looked up from germline, CDR1 is SGHTA and CDR2 is FQGTGA. Trimming took 0 bases from V and 3 from J, leaving 9 bases between them. This CDR3 region has 14 residues.

The rearrangement links TRBV5-4 to TRBJ2-1, with 8 bases fitting TRBD1. Germline trimming cut 5 bases from V and 13 bases from J; bases unmatched to any gene: 5. Germline loops: CDR1 SGHNT, CDR2 YYREEE (reference sequence). The CDR3 is 11 amino acids. In nucleotides, the CDR3 is TGTGCCAGCAGAGGACAGGGCCCTCAGTTCTTC. Encoded protein: CASRGQGPQFF.

This chain uses TRBV7-9 with TRBJ1-1, with D uncertain. V was cut by 0 bases and J by 4 bases, with 15 bases left in between. CDR1 and CDR2 from the germline V gene are SEHNR and FQNEAQ (reference sequence). The CDR3 runs 16 residues. The CDR3 nucleotides read TGTGCCAGCAGCTTAGCCCCCGGAGGGTATCCCACTGAAGCTTTCTTT. The encoded protein is CASSLAPGGYPTEAFF.

This clone was counted once. DNA for the CDR3: TGTGCCAGCAGCCTGGGACTAGCGGGCTACGAGCAGTACTTC. Protein product: CASSLGLAGYEQYF. The J gene is TRBJ2-7, the V gene TRBV7-6, with 12 bases fitting TRBD2. This CDR3 has 14 amino acids. Trimming cost V 5 bases and J 3 bases; bases outside gene matches: 2. Germline CDR1 and CDR2: SGHVS and FNYEAQ.

The V and J genes are TRBV5-4 and TRBJ2-1; D is perhaps TRBD2 (6 bases). The germline CDR1 and CDR2 sequences are SGHNT and YYREEE (reference sequence). V lost 3 bases and J lost 6, with 13 bases in between. The CDR3 has 14 amino acids. The CDR3 sequence is CASSWGVGSNEQFF. The CDR3 DNA is TGTGCCAGCAGCTGGGGGGTGGGGAGCAATGAGCAGTTCTTC.

This clone occurred once. The chain uses TRBV4-1 and TRBJ2-1, with D tentatively TRBD1 (5 bases). CDR1 MGHRA and CDR2 YSYEKL come from the germline V gene. This CDR3 comprises 15 residues. Trimming removed 3 bases from V and 0 bases from J, with 9 bases in between. CDR3 nucleotide sequence: TGCGCCAGCAGCCAGACAGTTAGCTCCTACAATGAGCAGTTCTTC. Translation gives CASSQTVSSYNEQFF.

The chain uses TRBV2 and TRBJ2-3; 10 bases line up with TRBD2. This CDR3 contains 17 residues. The V and J ends lost 6 bases and 6 bases, in that order; junction bases with no gene match: 15. Germline lookup yields CDR1 SNHLY and CDR2 FYNNEI. In nucleotides, the CDR3 is TGTGCCAGCAGCCTGCTTAGTTTAGCGGGAGGCCGGGATACGCAGTATTTT. This translates into CASSLLSLAGGRDTQYF.

The chain uses TRBV6-1 and TRBJ2-1, with TRBD1 matching 7 bases. The CDR3 extends over 13 amino acids. Germline V gene sequence: CDR1 MNHNS, CDR2 SASEGT. The trim removed 2 bases at V and 8 bases at J, leaving 3 bases unmatched. The CDR3 DNA reads as TGTGCCAGCAGTGAATACAGGGGTTATGAGCAGTTCTTC. It codes for CASSEYRGYEQFF.

This sequence joins TRBV2 and TRBJ1-2; a possible D gene is TRBD1 (5 bases). This CDR3 has 12 residues. Germline assignment: CDR1 SNHLY and CDR2 FYNNEI. Trimming removed 6 bases at V and 4 bases at J, with 9 bases between. CDR3 bases: TGTGCCAGCAGGGGGCGCGCCTATGGCTACACCTTC. It translates to CASRGRAYGYTF.

The chain carries TRBV5-4 and TRBJ2-3; 9 nucleotides agree with TRBD2. The germline CDR1 and CDR2 sequences are SGHNT and YYREEE (reference sequence). With V trimmed by 2 bases and J by 6 bases, 4 bases remained unmatched. The length of the CDR3 is 14 residues. The CDR3 region is CASSLESGRDTQYF. CDR3 DNA sequence: TGTGCCAGCAGCTTAGAAAGCGGGAGGGATACGCAGTATTTT.

This clone was observed once. The genes are TRBV5-5 and TRBJ2-3; D ambiguous. Germline V gene lookup returns CDR1 SGHKS and CDR2 YYEKEE (reference sequence). Trimming took off 0 bases at V and 0 bases at J, with 23 bases between the two ends. The CDR3 contains 20 residues. Here the CDR3 DNA reads TGTGCCAGCAGCTTGGCCGTGGTGGGCCCTCGATATACTAGCACAGATACGCAGTATTTT. Translating gives CASSLAVVGPRYTSTDTQYF. Full variable domain (missing parts from reference TRBV5-5 and TRBJ2-3): DAGVTQSPTHLIKTRGQQVTLRCSPISGHKSVSWYQQVLGQGPQFIFQYYEKEERGRGNFPDRFSARQFPNYSSELNVNALLLGDSALYLCASSLAVVGPRYTSTDTQYFGPGTRLTVL.

The chain recombines TRBV4-1 with TRBJ2-4; TRBD2 is a possible D gene (6 bases). Trimming took off 1 base at V and 3 bases at J, with 10 bases between the two ends. This CDR3 has 15 amino acids. Germline V gene sequence: CDR1 MGHRA, CDR2 YSYEKL. CDR3 DNA: TGCGCCAGCAGCCAAGGGGCAGCGGGCAAAAACATTCAGTACTTC. It encodes CASSQGAAGKNIQYF.

V gene TRBV13 combines with J gene TRBJ2-7; no clear D. CDR3 length equals 18 residues. V was shortened by 4 bases and J by 5 bases, with 27 bases between the two germline ends. Germline V gene sequence: CDR1 PRHDT, CDR2 FYEKMQ (reference sequence). DNA of the CDR3: TGTGCCAGCAGCTCGAATAAACACAGCACCTCGGCCCCCCACGAGCAGTACTTC. Translated, it gives CASSSNKHSTSAPHEQYF.

V usage is TRBV7-2 and J usage is TRBJ1-5; TRBD1 might be the D (5 bases). The CDR3 spans 14 residues. Looked up from germline, CDR1 is SGHTA and CDR2 is FQGNSA. With 5 bases removed from V and 6 bases from J, the gap between germline ends came to 14 bases. CDR3 DNA: TGTGCCAGCAGCCTGCCGGGGGGATCTCAGCCCCAGCATTTT. The encoded protein is CASSLPGGSQPQHF.

DNA for the CDR3: TGTGCCAGCAGTTACTCGTGGGATAGGGGCGGCTACACCTTC. Translating gives CASSYSWDRGGYTF. This chain connects TRBV6-5 to TRBJ1-2; perhaps TRBD1 as D (5 bases). The V and J ends lost 0 bases and 8 bases respectively, with 13 bases between them. The length of the CDR3 is 14 residues. The germline gives CDR1 MNHEY, CDR2 SVGAGI.

This chain links TRBV10-3 with TRBJ1-2, with TRBD1 matching 8 bases. The CDR3 spans 13 residues. V lost 9 bases to trimming and J lost 8 bases; unmatched junction nucleotides: 11. CDR1 is ENHRY, CDR2 SYGVKD, per germline. The CDR3 is CAINTGGMLGYTF. As DNA, the CDR3 is TGTGCCATTAATACAGGGGGAATGCTGGGCTACACCTTC.

This clone occurred a few times. The chain has TRBV5-6 and TRBJ1-3; possibly TRBD1 for D (5 bases). The CDR3 contains 14 residues. Germline CDR1 and CDR2: SGHDT and YYEEEE. V was trimmed by 2 bases and J by 8 bases, leaving 14 bases between them. The CDR3 DNA is TGTGCCAGCAGCTTTTTCTCAGCGGGGGACACCATATATTTT. Encoded protein: CASSFFSAGDTIYF.

The V call is TRBV9, the J call TRBJ2-7; 9 bases are a match to TRBD1. The CDR3 length is 16 residues. In germline, CDR1 is SGDLS, CDR2 YYNGEE. V gave up 4 bases and J gave up 4 bases; unmatched junction bases: 12. The CDR3: CASSPRQGGIGYEQYF. The CDR3 DNA reads TGTGCCAGCAGCCCAAGACAGGGGGGCATCGGGTACGAGCAGTACTTC.